One and the same sample provided the 17 T cell receptor beta chains below, sequenced in a study of T cell clonality in common variable immunodeficiency. Using immunoSEQ multiplex PCR, the repertoire was profiled, and TCRdb retains in-frame clones only, with some absent. This table holds 50,000 or so clones with no singletons; the top ten claim roughly 6.2%. Sequencing was done on a sample of peripheral blood mononuclear cells. Source of these receptors: a person aged 18-70 years in good health.

There are many counts of this clone. The sequence runs out 3 residues before the end of the CDR3; the remainder is reconstructed from the germline J gene. This chain links TRBV27 with TRBJ2-3, with TRBD2 matching over 9 bases. The CDR3 loop spans 16 amino acids. The trim removed 4 bases at V and 5 bases at J, leaving 10 bases unmatched. Germline assignment: CDR1 MNHEY and CDR2 SMNVEV (reference sequence). This CDR3 reads CASSSRLAVGIDTQYF. The CDR3 DNA, read in part, is TGTGCCAGCAGTTCCCGACTAGCGGTGGGAATAGATACG.

This clone was counted many times. The sequenced fragment ends 3 residues before the CDR3 boundary, so the rest is inferred from the germline J gene. This sequence joins TRBV5-1 and TRBJ2-1, with 11 bases identical to TRBD2. Trimming took 0 bases from V and 5 from J; bases not matched to a gene: 7. Germline CDR1 is SGHRS and CDR2 is YFSETQ. The CDR3 runs to 17 residues. This CDR3 reads CASSLANRLAGNNEQFF. CDR3 DNA, as far as it was read: TGCGCCAGCAGCTTGGCCAACAGACTAGCGGGGAACAATGAG.

This clone has a handful of counts. Mismatch with germline at one junction end may stem from a read error. The CDR3 end falls 3 residues outside the read, so it is completed with the germline J gene. This chain connects TRBV18 to TRBJ1-3; no firm D call. CDR3 length: 13 amino acids. CDR1 is KGHSH and CDR2 is LQKENI in the germline V gene. The CDR3: CASSQDSGNTIYF. The CDR3 bases that were read are TGTGCCAGCTCACAGGACTCTGGAAACACG.

This clone occurred a few times. The DNA ends 3 residues before the CDR3 does, and the rest of the CDR3 is filled in from the germline J gene. The chain employs TRBV7-6 and TRBJ2-7, with 9 bases aligning to TRBD1. Germline trimming cut 2 bases from V and 3 bases from J; bases unmatched to any gene: 11. CDR1 SGHVS and CDR2 FNYEAQ come from the germline V gene. This CDR3 region has 17 residues. The sequenced part of the CDR3 DNA is TGTGCCAGCAGCTTAATGCCTCCCGGACAGGGGTACTACGAG. It translates to CASSLMPPGQGYYE. The complete CDR3 reads CASSLMPPGQGYYEQYF.

This clone has at least ten counts. Coverage ceases 3 residues before the CDR3 finishes, and the germline J gene fills in the end. This chain links TRBV14 with TRBJ2-7; 8 bases map to TRBD1. CDR3 length equals 17 residues. Germline lookup yields CDR1 SGHDN and CDR2 FVKESK. Unmatched junction bases numbered 9, after V lost 0 bases and J lost 2 bases. CDR3 region: CASSQDIWAGGAYEQYF. CDR3 DNA, as far as it was read: TGTGCCAGCAGCCAAGATATATGGGCAGGGGGCGCCTACGAG.

This clone was detected ten times or more. Relative to the germline gene, one junction end is altered; a read error may explain this. The read halts 3 residues ahead of the CDR3 end, with the missing end drawn from the germline J gene. The chain recombines TRBV5-1 with TRBJ1-6; TRBD1 matches at 10 bases. This CDR3 is 14 amino acids long. Germline V CDR1 and CDR2: SGHRS, YFSETQ. The part of the CDR3 DNA that was read is TGCGCCAGCCCGGACAGGGGGTATACTTCACCC. This translates into CASPDRGYTSP. The whole CDR3 region reads CASPDRGYTSPLHF. The full variable domain, its missing parts supplied by reference TRBV5-1 and TRBJ1-6, is KAGVTQTPRYLIKTRGQQVTLSCSPISGHRSVSWYQQTPGQGLQFLFEYFSETQRNKGNFPGRFSGRQFSNSRSEMNVSTLELGDSALYLCASPDRGYTSPLHFGNGTRLTVT.

This clone was counted many times. The DNA ends 3 residues before the CDR3 does, and the rest of the CDR3 is filled in from the germline J gene. The rearrangement links TRBV11-2 to TRBJ2-3; 8 bases match TRBD2. Germline V gene sequence: CDR1 SGHAT, CDR2 FQNNGV. CDR3 length: 15 amino acids. After removal of 3 bases from V and 3 bases from J, the junction contained 5 bases not matched to a gene. This CDR3 reads CASSFTGGVTDTQYF. The CDR3 DNA, read in part, is TGTGCCAGCAGCTTTACCGGGGGGGTAACAGATACG.

At least ten counts were recorded for this clone. The missing CDR3 end, 3 residues past where the read stops, is filled in from the germline J gene. V gene TRBV5-1 combines with J gene TRBJ1-2; 7 positions agree with TRBD1. The J segment lost 6 bases and the V segment lost 4 bases, leaving 6 bases of the junction unmatched. Per the germline V gene, CDR1 is SGHRS and CDR2 is YFSETQ. The CDR3 spans 13 residues. CDR3 in amino acids: CASSGGTVDGYTF. CDR3 DNA (partial): TGCGCCAGCAGCGGTGGGACAGTTGATGGC.

This clone was detected ten times or more. The read ends 3 residues before the CDR3 terminus; that terminus is restored from the germline J gene. The chain carries TRBV4-2 and TRBJ2-3; TRBD2 matches 7 bases. The CDR3 is 14 amino acids. Germline CDR1 and CDR2: LGHNA and YNFKEQ. After removal of 7 bases from V and 4 bases from J, the junction contained 8 bases not matched to a gene. The CDR3 loop is CASKAPAGPDTQYF. The covered CDR3 bases are TGTGCCAGCAAGGCCCCAGCGGGGCCAGATACG.

This clone was recorded at least ten times. The CDR3 end is not reached by the read, which stops 3 residues before it; the germline J gene fills it in. The chain uses TRBV12-5 and TRBJ2-7; maybe TRBD1 (5 bases). The V end was cut by 6 bases, the J end by 5 bases, with 20 bases between. Germline CDR1 reads LGHNT; CDR2 reads FRNRAP. The CDR3 is 15 residues long. CDR3: CASGQSPRDFHEQYF. CDR3 DNA (partial): TGTGCTAGTGGCCAATCTCCCAGGGATTTCCACGAG.

This clone occurred a few times. The read finishes 3 residues shy of the CDR3 end, and the germline J gene is used to complete it. The chain has TRBV6-2 or TRBV6-3 and TRBJ2-7, with unresolved D. Per germline, CDR1 MNHEY and CDR2 SVGEGT. With 7 bases removed from V and 2 bases from J, the gap between germline ends came to 15 bases. The CDR3 has 14 residues. CDR3 in amino acids: CASKGTSVAYEQYF. The sequenced CDR3 bases are TGTGCCAGCAAGGGCACCTCGGTTGCCTACGAG.

This clone was seen ten or more times. The read is 3 residues too short to cover the CDR3 end, so that end is filled in from the germline J gene. The chain uses TRBV7-7 and TRBJ2-5, with a possible D match to TRBD2 (6 bases). This CDR3 has 17 residues. V was shortened by 1 base and J by 0 bases, with 15 bases between the two germline ends. Germline loops: CDR1 SSHAT, CDR2 FNYEAQ (reference sequence). The CDR3 bases that were read are TGTGCCAGCAGCTTAGGTCGACTAGTCGAGAACCAAGAGACC. Residues: CASSLGRLVENQET. Given in full, the CDR3 is CASSLGRLVENQETQYF.

This clone appeared many times. The read falls 3 residues short of the CDR3 end, and the missing part is taken from the germline J gene. The chain employs TRBV19 and TRBJ1-1; perhaps TRBD1 as D (6 bases). The CDR3 spans 15 residues. Trimming stripped 4 bases from V and 6 bases from J, with 18 bases between. Germline V gene data show CDR1 as LNHDA and CDR2 as SQIVND (reference sequence). CDR3 in amino acids: CASSTREGGGAEAFF. The part of the CDR3 DNA that was read is TGTGCCAGTAGTACCCGGGAGGGGGGGGGAGCTGAA.

Ten or more counts support this clone. From the germline J gene comes the end of the CDR3, since the read stops 3 residues before it. This sequence joins TRBV7-9 and TRBJ1-2; D is ambiguous. CDR1 is SEHNR, CDR2 FQNEAQ, per germline (reference sequence). The CDR3 extends over 15 amino acids. V was trimmed by 5 bases and J by 7 bases, leaving 20 bases between them. The CDR3 bases that were read are TGTGCCAGCAGCCCTCAAGATAGAACCACTATTGGC. It translates to CASSPQDRTTIG. The entire CDR3 protein reads CASSPQDRTTIGYTF.

This clone was found many times. The read ends 3 residues before the CDR3 terminus; that terminus is restored from the germline J gene. The rearrangement joins TRBV2 to TRBJ2-6; tentative D call: TRBD1 (5 bases). The CDR3 covers 15 residues. Germline V gene sequence: CDR1 SNHLY, CDR2 FYNNEI. V was clipped by 6 bases and J by 3 bases, with 12 bases between them. CDR3 DNA (partial): TGTGCCAGCAGCCCCAGGGAAGTTGGGGCCAACGTC. This codes for CASSPREVGANV. The CDR3 in full is CASSPREVGANVLTF.

This clone showed up just a few times. The read terminates 3 residues ahead of where the CDR3 ends, so the germline J gene completes it. The chain combines TRBV10-2 with TRBJ2-1, with D perhaps TRBD1 (6 bases). Germline V gene lookup returns CDR1 WSHSY and CDR2 SAAADI. The V and J ends lost 6 bases and 4 bases respectively, with 10 bases between them. The CDR3 length is 13 residues. CDR3 bases read: TGCGCCAGCAGCCGAGGACAGTACAATGAG. Translating it yields CASSRGQYNE. The whole CDR3 protein reads CASSRGQYNEQFF.

This clone was observed a few times. The CDR3 end is not reached by the read, which stops 3 residues before it; the germline J gene fills it in. This sequence joins TRBV5-1 and TRBJ2-3; 7 bases map to TRBD2. The germline gives CDR1 SGHRS, CDR2 YFSETQ. There are 15 residues in the CDR3. The sequenced CDR3 bases are TGCGCCAGCAAGCTCATTCCGGGGGGAAATCAGCCG. Translating it yields CASKLIPGGNQP. The full CDR3 sequence reads CASKLIPGGNQPQYF.